The present T cell receptor (beta chain) was sequenced within a study of blood T cell repertoires in COVID-19. Turning to the study itself: Collection of acute and convalescent COVID-19 samples took place in the United States, Italy and Spain. Nucleic acid was either cDNA or gDNA, and it came from T cells, B-cell-depleted T cells, or PBMCs.

Recruitment covered 20 to 25 US areas and drew participants whose ages spanned roughly 18 to 100 years. Profiled with immunoSEQ multiplex PCR; TCRdb holds only in-frame clones, not every one. The sample carries approximately 210,000 clones, around 86% recorded once. Sequences were obtained from PBMCs or T cells enriched from blood (not recorded which). The source of this sequence is a woman in her 50s with acute COVID-19.

CDR3 residues: CASIPGPGQAPYEQYF. The CDR3 DNA sequence: TGTGCCAGCATCCCGGGACCGGGACAGGCCCCTTACGAGCAGTACTTC. This sequence joins TRBV6-2 or TRBV6-3 and TRBJ2-7, with TRBD1 matching over 8 bases. In germline, CDR1 is MNHEY, CDR2 SVGEGT. V lost 7 bases, J lost 4 bases, and 15 bases stayed unmatched. The CDR3 is 16 amino acids.